The source of this TCR beta chain is a study of Graves' ophthalmopathy and Graves' hyperthyroidism. Study outcomes and limitations: Blood also harbored most expanded thyroid clonotypes above 0.001 frequency.

Between the trimmed V and J ends, which lost 4 bases and 4 bases, there was a span of 9 bases. There are 14 residues in the CDR3. Germline CDR1 reads SGHKS; CDR2 reads YYEKEE (reference sequence). Scientists amplified the TCR beta CDR3 regions from RNA transcripts. Following a first-round RT-PCR that used HTBI primers, a second-round multiplex PCR was carried out. TCRdb passed the multiplex PCR reads through MiXCR, listing each CDR3 protein once. The repertoire holds roughly 500,000 distinct CDR3 sequences, with around an eighth as singletons. PBMCs originated in 10 ml of fresh peripheral blood. In its sample, this clonotype was seen many times. What it binds is not known.

The chain recombines TRBV5-5 with TRBJ1-6; the D is unclear. Sequencing used blood. This receptor was taken from a woman aged 30 to 39 with Graves' ophthalmopathy. In nucleotides, the CDR3 is TGTGCCAGCAGCCAGGACGAGTATAATTCACCCCTCCACTTT. Translating gives CASSQDEYNSPLHF.